These T cell receptor beta chains were read from a single sample in a study of blood T cell repertoires in COVID-19. The method was immunoSEQ multiplex PCR; TCRdb's version includes in-frame clones alone and lacks a portion of them. The table records approximately 55,000 clones, around 80% of them present only once. Sequencing used peripheral blood. These TCRs come from a man aged 25-45 years with COVID-19, enrolled during active disease. The CDR3 runs from the conserved cysteine through the conserved F or W. The D gene is left open where the match is weak. Clone size is stated in some rows and not others, as once, few, many or a class when expanded.

d_gene,v_gene,j_gene,abundance,CDR3aa,CDR3nt
TRBD1,TRBV25-1,TRBJ1-1,-,CASRTGMNTEAFF,TGTGCCAGCAGGACAGGGATGAACACTGAAGCTTTCTTT
-,TRBV11-1,TRBJ1-1,many,CASSAHFSVSNTEAFF,TGTGCCAGCAGCGCCCATTTCTCGGTCTCGAACACTGAAGCTTTCTTT
-,TRBV4-1,TRBJ1-1,-,CAREVLQVNTEAFF,TGCGCCAGAGAAGTTCTTCAGGTGAACACTGAAGCTTTCTTT
-,TRBV4-2,TRBJ2-3,-,CASSQVLGEGADTQYF,TGTGCCAGCAGCCAAGTCTTGGGAGAGGGGGCAGATACGCAGTATTTT
TRBD1,TRBV5-1,TRBJ1-2,-,CASSFGDRGLDYGYTF,TGCGCCAGCAGCTTCGGCGACAGGGGGTTAGACTATGGCTACACCTTC
-,TRBV28,TRBJ1-2,once,CASSLRGGNYGYTF,TGTGCCAGCAGTTTACGGGGGGGCAACTATGGCTACACCTTC
-,TRBV19,TRBJ1-5,-,CASSTGKRSNQPQHF,TGTGCCAGTAGTACCGGAAAGAGGAGCAATCAGCCCCAGCATTTT
-,TRBV6-2/TRBV6-3,TRBJ2-3,few,CASSSLLTDTQYF,TGTGCCAGCAGTTCCTTACTTACAGATACGCAGTATTTT
TRBD2,TRBV15,TRBJ2-1,-,CATSGQRGSSGGIYNEQFF,TGTGCCACCAGCGGACAAAGAGGTAGTAGCGGGGGGATCTACAATGAGCAGTTCTTC
-,TRBV30,TRBJ1-2,-,CAWSVVRVGYGYTF,TGTGCCTGGAGTGTAGTGAGGGTTGGCTATGGCTACACCTTC
TRBD1,TRBV30,TRBJ2-2,once,CAWDQPGQGAGELFF,TGTGCCTGGGATCAACCGGGACAGGGGGCCGGGGAGCTGTTTTTT
-,TRBV29-1,TRBJ2-2,-,CSAGPTGTGELFF,TGCAGCGCTGGCCCGACGGGTACCGGGGAGCTGTTTTTT
-,TRBV30,TRBJ1-3,-,CAWSVWGDSGNTIYF,TGTGCCTGGAGTGTATGGGGCGACTCTGGAAACACCATATATTTT
TRBD2,TRBV5-1,TRBJ2-1,-,CASSLALAGVLAGYNEQFF,TGCGCCAGCAGCTTGGCCCTAGCGGGGGTTCTTGCAGGTTACAATGAGCAGTTCTTC
-,TRBV6-2/TRBV6-3,TRBJ2-7,-,CASSLRTRYEQYF,TGTGCCAGCAGTCTACGGACAAGATACGAGCAGTACTTC
-,TRBV13,TRBJ2-1,-,CASSLGGDNEQFF,TGTGCCAGCAGCTTAGGGGGCGACAATGAGCAGTTCTTC
TRBD2,TRBV9,TRBJ2-7,-,CASSVDSGTYYEQYF,TGTGCCAGCAGCGTGGATAGCGGGACCTACTACGAGCAGTACTTC
-,TRBV11-3,TRBJ1-4,-,CASSIWTATNEKLFF,TGTGCCAGCAGCATATGGACTGCAACTAATGAAAAACTGTTTTTT
TRBD1,TRBV7-9,TRBJ1-2,-,CASSETRGQGASYGYTF,TGTGCCAGCAGCGAAACTAGAGGACAGGGCGCTTCTTATGGCTACACCTTC
TRBD1,TRBV7-9,TRBJ1-6,-,CASSLGQGTIIHPLHF,TGTGCCAGCAGCCTAGGACAGGGGACAATAATTCACCCCCTCCACTTT
TRBD1,TRBV10-3,TRBJ2-3,-,CAIRRSTGADTQYF,TGTGCCATCAGACGATCTACAGGGGCTGATACGCAGTATTTT
-,TRBV4-2,TRBJ1-1,-,CASSQGQGFSKNTEAFF,TGTGCCAGCAGCCAAGGTCAGGGGTTTTCAAAAAACACTGAAGCTTTCTTT